The present T cell receptor beta chain was sequenced within a study of blood T cell repertoires in COVID-19. Across the whole study: Both acute and convalescent COVID-19 samples were obtained from the United States, Italy and Spain. T cells, B-cell-depleted T cells, or PBMCs provided the cDNA or gDNA that served as material.

Germline CDR1 reads SGHRS; CDR2 reads YFSETQ. The V and J ends lost 4 bases and 5 bases, in that order; junction bases with no gene match: 6. This CDR3 has 15 residues. This clone was observed a few times. Methods used by the authors: Scientists estimated how many nucleated cells there were by amplifying reference gene primers. Some clones are missing from TCRdb's copy, which holds only in-frame ones; the method was immunoSEQ multiplex PCR. The DNA gave D and trimming, while V, J and clone size come from that table. Here the sample spans nearly 100,000 clones, roughly 90% being singletons. The sequenced sample was peripheral blood. The receptor comes from a man at least 80 years old with acute or convalescent COVID-19. This rearrangement joins TRBV5-1 to TRBJ1-2, with 12 positions matching TRBD1. The CDR3 sequence: CASSRGTGGGYGYTF. The CDR3 bases are TGCGCCAGCAGCCGGGGGACAGGGGGCGGGTATGGCTACACCTTC.